This entry features one T cell receptor beta chain sequence. The clone's antigen remains unknown. Within one base of it there is no much larger clone, and no base qualities were kept. For CDR1 and CDR2, the germline V gene (reference sequence) lists GTSNPN and SVGIG. Deletion took 5 bases off V and 5 bases off J, with a span of 19 bases between the germline ends. The CDR3 runs 14 amino acids, cysteine and phenylalanine included. Of all the DNA, just the CDR3 is kept, 42 bases in frame from base 1. The source of the sample is a study of shared clonotypes between healthy human individuals (dated by TCRdb to 2019 to 2021). With regard to the full study: The cohort included three men and a couple of women between 18 and 49 years of age. Blood TCR repertoires of roughly five healthy adults were deeply sequenced to estimate repertoire size and the extent of clonotype sharing between individuals. To increase sequencing depth and limit assay-specific biases, different laboratories used diverse techniques to prepare libraries and sequence TCR repertoires. Per donor, three plates each were used for CD4 naive and CD4 memory, two for CD8 naive, and one for CD8 memory. Between about 0.8 and 9 billion PBMCs per donor were obtained by leukapheresis.

The paper as a whole reports these results and caveats: Rarefaction of sorted-subset datasets indicated incomplete sequencing despite the large sequencing depth. Sampling was restricted to blood, and TCR repertoires in tissues likely differ from the TCR repertoires found in blood. Sharing across a few donors was observed for around 4.8% of naive CD4, about 3.2% of naive CD8, 2.3% of memory CD4, and about 0.38% of memory CD8 clonotypes. Larger estimated clonotype richness was generally found for naive subsets than for memory subsets. Compared with non-shared clonotypes, the clonotypes found in all four sorted-subset donors had higher generation probabilities. Because the study included a small number of donors, the genetic and exposure-history diversity represented was limited. Pairwise subsampling indicated that sequencing depth was expected to affect the degree of clonotype sharing among donors.

The donors were healthy, HIV-negative adults who had no recently reported acute infections or vaccinations. Every donor was a Caucasian adult living in Nashville, Tennessee, USA. Magnetic negative selection was used to enrich CD4+ T cells, after which naive cells were positively selected on CD45RA and the negative fraction became the memory subset. Blood was obtained by leukapheresis, after which PBMCs were separated by Ficoll-Histopaque density gradient centrifugation and cryopreserved in liquid nitrogen vapor phase. Analytical flow cytometry was used to check the purity and quantity of each magnetically sorted T cell population. Genomic DNA was isolated from each sorted fraction and quantified by UV absorbance on a Nanodrop 2000c. Using the deep immunoSEQ assay, TCR CDR3 regions were amplified from genomic DNA by multiplex PCR. For each cell subset, the extracted genomic DNA was distributed evenly across all wells of several immunoSEQ 96-well plates, and each plate served as one replicate. For sorted subsets, 150 to 250 ng of genomic DNA, equivalent to around 31,000 T cell genomes, went into each replicate PCR. Purified libraries were measured with a Qubit 3.0 fluorometer, size-checked on a Bioanalyzer 2100, and measured again with the KAPA Library Quantification kit. Every immunoSEQ 96-well plate was sequenced on a separate single-read 150-cycle Illumina NextSeq 550 flow cell. From the authors' description of their analysis: Because the immunoSEQ output held only junctional sequences and lacked quality scores, the filtering could not match the filtering applied to full-length reads. Sequences were annotated with PyIR, a Python wrapper for IgBLAST v1.9, using IMGT germline references to assign V/J genes and CDR3. Reads with weak V/J assignments (E-value above 1e-6), missing CDR3, stop codons, out-of-frame junctions, or ambiguous translated residues were removed. V3J clonotypes were defined as sequences sharing the same inferred V gene, J gene, and CDR3 amino acid sequence. The percentage overlap between two repertoires was calculated by dividing the number of shared unique clonotypes by the size of the smaller repertoire. Three approaches were used to assess repertoire richness: RTK rarefaction, the Chao1 estimator, and Recon v2.1 estimates of unobserved clonotypes. OLGA was used to compute generation probabilities for all TCRbeta clonotypes that the gDNA method yielded from a handful of donors. TCRdb took over this immuneACCESS table, retaining in-frame rearrangements with V and J assigned. Such tables are incomplete; in checked studies, under half of the missing clones stem from an unresolved V gene, and the remainder is unexplained. V, J and clone size are those of that table, while D and trimming were read from the DNA. For this sample the table gives roughly 1 million clones, of which about 80% were detected only once. Jointly, the top ten make up roughly 1.4% of the sample.

Rearrangement joined TRBV30 to TRBJ2-7; the D call is tentative, TRBD1 or TRBD2, as each matches 5 bases. What was sequenced was memory CD4+ T cells sorted from blood. Read against the paper, the sample's cell subset or site label means: CD45RA-negative fraction. This receptor was identified in a young man in good health. In nucleotide form, the sequence is TGTGCCTGGGAAGAGGGGCGATCCGGCCACGAGCAGTACTTC. Translated, this is CAWEEGRSGHEQYF.